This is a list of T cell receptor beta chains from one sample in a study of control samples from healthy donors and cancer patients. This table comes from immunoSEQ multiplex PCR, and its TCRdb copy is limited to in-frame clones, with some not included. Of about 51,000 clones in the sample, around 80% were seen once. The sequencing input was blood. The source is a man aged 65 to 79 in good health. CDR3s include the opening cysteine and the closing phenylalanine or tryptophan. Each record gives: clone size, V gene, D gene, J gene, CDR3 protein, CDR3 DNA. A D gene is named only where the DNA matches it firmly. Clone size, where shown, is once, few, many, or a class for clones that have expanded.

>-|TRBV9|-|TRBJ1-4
CASSVGYGGLLIAEREKLFF
TGTGCCAGCAGCGTAGGGTACGGGGGGCTACTAATTGCGGAGCGAGAAAAACTGTTTTTT
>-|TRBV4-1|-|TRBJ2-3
CASSQQGSPSTDTQYF
TGCGCCAGCAGCCAACAGGGGTCCCCTAGCACAGATACGCAGTATTTT
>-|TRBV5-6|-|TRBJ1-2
CASSIWKGDGYTF
TGTGCCAGCAGCATCTGGAAAGGAGATGGCTACACCTTC
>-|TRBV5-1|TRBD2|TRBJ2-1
CASSLGTSGDHNEQFF
TGCGCCAGCAGCTTGGGGACTAGCGGAGACCACAATGAGCAGTTCTTC
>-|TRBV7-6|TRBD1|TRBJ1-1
CASSPTGQGLLGEAFF
TGTGCCAGCAGCCCGACAGGACAGGGATTATTAGGTGAAGCTTTCTTT
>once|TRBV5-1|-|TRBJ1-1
CASSPGLVNTEAFF
TGCGCCAGCAGCCCTGGACTGGTGAACACTGAAGCTTTCTTT
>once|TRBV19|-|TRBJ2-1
CASKRELGNEQFF
TGTGCCAGTAAACGGGAGCTGGGCAATGAGCAGTTCTTC
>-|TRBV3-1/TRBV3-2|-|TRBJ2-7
CASSQERRVRYF
TGTGCCAGCAGCCAAGAGCGGAGGGTGCGGTACTTC
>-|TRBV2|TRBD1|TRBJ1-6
CASSEWGQGGSPLHF
TGTGCCAGCAGTGAATGGGGACAGGGAGGTTCACCCCTCCACTTT
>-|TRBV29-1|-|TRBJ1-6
CSGGDYNSPLHF
TGCAGCGGTGGAGATTATAATTCACCCCTCCACTTT
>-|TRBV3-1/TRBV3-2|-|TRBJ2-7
CASSQEWLASEQYF
TGTGCCAGCAGCCAAGAATGGCTAGCCTCCGAGCAGTACTTC
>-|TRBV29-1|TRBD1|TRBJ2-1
CSVRDRDSYNEQFF
TGCAGCGTCCGGGACAGAGATTCCTACAATGAGCAGTTCTTC
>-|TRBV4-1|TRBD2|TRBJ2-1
CASSEGDYGRASYNEQFF
TGCGCCAGCAGCGAGGGGGACTACGGGAGGGCCTCCTACAATGAGCAGTTCTTC
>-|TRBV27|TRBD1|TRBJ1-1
CASSLRGGRTEAFF
TGTGCCAGCAGTTTAAGAGGGGGCCGCACTGAAGCTTTCTTT
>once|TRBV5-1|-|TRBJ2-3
CASSTTAGTDTQYF
TGCGCCAGCAGCACGACGGCGGGTACAGATACGCAGTATTTT
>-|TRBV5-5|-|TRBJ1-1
CASSFGRTASNTEAFF
TGTGCCAGCAGTTTCGGTCGGACAGCATCGAACACTGAAGCTTTCTTT
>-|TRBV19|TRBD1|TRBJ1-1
CASNSAGGRTEAFF
TGTGCCAGTAATAGCGCAGGGGGCAGAACTGAAGCTTTCTTT
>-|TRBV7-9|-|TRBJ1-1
CAIHSFEVNTEAFF
TGTGCCATCCATAGCTTCGAGGTCAACACTGAAGCTTTCTTT
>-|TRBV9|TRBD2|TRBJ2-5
CASSVTGLAQETQYF
TGTGCCAGCAGCGTCACTGGACTAGCTCAAGAGACCCAGTACTTC
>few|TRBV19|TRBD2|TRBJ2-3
CASSISGRSSTQYF
TGTGCCAGTAGTATAAGCGGGAGGTCCAGTACGCAGTATTTT